This entry describes one T cell receptor (beta chain). Antigen unknown. The data derive from a study of OX40 agonist ivuxolimab in advanced cancers. Study-level information: The drug used for patients, ivuxolimab, was an agonistic anti-OX40 (CD134) antibody. Cancers in dose escalation were hepatocellular, melanoma, renal cell and head and neck.

Study results and caveats: CD8+ T cells showed, on average, more clonal expansion than CD4+ cells. Partial responders treated at 0.1-3.0 mg/kg exhibited clonal expansion among the lowest measured.

Here immunoSEQ multiplex PCR was the method, and the copy in TCRdb shows in-frame clones only, minus some. Among about 70,000 clones listed, around 84% were seen once. The starting material was CD4+ or CD8+ T cells sorted from blood, obtained in a trial of the OX40 agonist ivuxolimab. This receptor was obtained from an adult with an advanced solid tumor such as melanoma, head and neck, liver or kidney cancer.

The CDR3 nucleotides are TGCGCCAGCAGCAACTCCGGGGACGGAGACACTGAAGCTTTCTTT. Residues: CASSNSGDGDTEAFF. The chain joins TRBV5-1 to TRBJ1-1; D possibly corresponds to TRBD1 (5 bases). The CDR3 has 15 amino acids. Trimming took 4 bases from V and 3 from J, leaving 16 bases between them. Germline V CDR1 and CDR2: SGHRS, YFSETQ.